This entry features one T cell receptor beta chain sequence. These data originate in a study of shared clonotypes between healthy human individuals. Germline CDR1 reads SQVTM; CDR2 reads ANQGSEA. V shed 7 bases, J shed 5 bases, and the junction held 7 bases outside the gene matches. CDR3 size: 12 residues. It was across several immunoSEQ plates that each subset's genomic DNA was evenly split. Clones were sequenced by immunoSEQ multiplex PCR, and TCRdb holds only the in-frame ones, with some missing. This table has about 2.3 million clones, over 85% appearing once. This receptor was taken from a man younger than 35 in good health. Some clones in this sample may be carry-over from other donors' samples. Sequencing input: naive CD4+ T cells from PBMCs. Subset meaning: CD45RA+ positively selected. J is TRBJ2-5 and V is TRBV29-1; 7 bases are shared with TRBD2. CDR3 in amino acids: CSAIGGSETQYF. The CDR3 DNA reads TGCAGCGCAATCGGGGGGTCCGAGACCCAGTACTTC.